The clone carrying this T cell receptor beta chain was seen repeatedly, ten times or more. Its cognate antigen is unknown. A junction boundary mismatches the germline segment, possibly from a read error. Germline CDR1 is LNHNV and CDR2 is YYDKDF (reference sequence). The length of the CDR3 is 16 residues. This sample was taken from a study of neurological immune-mediated disorders. Whole-study findings and limits: Expanded clones shared no identical CDR3 amino acid sequences across subjects, which suggested private TCR-beta repertoires in all groups. HTLV-1-associated myelopathy ranked highest for TCR clonal expansion and multiple sclerosis lowest, beneath healthy controls.

Time point noted: longitudinal time-point 1 (baseline). The authors made cDNA by 5'RACE with 10-nucleotide random UMIs. Sequencing runs each yielded over 180 million TCR-beta sequences from 15-18 subjects. TCRdb analysed the 5' RACE reads with MiXCR anew, one entry per CDR3 protein. The table has 71,000 or so distinct CDR3 sequences, around 13% seen once. V usage is TRBV15 and J usage is TRBJ2-3; tentatively, D is TRBD2 (5 bases). Sequencing input: PBMCs. The source is a female donor with HTLV-1-associated myelopathy (HAM/TSP). CDR3 coding DNA: TGTGCTACCAGCAGAGATTCGGGGTTTGGTACAGATACGCAGTATTTT. Translating it yields CATSRDSGFGTDTQYF.